This entry lists 21 T cell receptor beta chains sequenced from one sample in a study of Graves' ophthalmopathy and Graves' hyperthyroidism. RNA transcripts were the source from which TCR beta CDR3 regions were amplified. The authors performed first-round RT-PCR with HTBI primers and then a second-round multiplex PCR. TCRdb recomputed calls from the multiplex PCR reads with MiXCR, one row per CDR3 protein. The sample yields about 160,000 distinct CDR3 sequences, approximately 40% seen once. The sequencing input was peripheral blood. All receptors derive from a middle-aged woman with Graves' ophthalmopathy.

At least ten counts were recorded for this clonotype. The J gene is TRBJ2-7, the V gene TRBV28; D is possibly TRBD1 (6 bases). Per the germline V gene, CDR1 is MDHEN and CDR2 is SYDVKM. The CDR3 totals 12 residues. Deletions cut 6 bases from V and 4 bases from J, with 10 bases between. CDR3 DNA: TGTGCCAGCAGCGGGACACCGTACGAGCAGTACTTC. This sequence encodes CASSGTPYEQYF.

V gene TRBV28 combines with J gene TRBJ1-1, with 8 bases aligning to TRBD1. Germline values: CDR1 MDHEN, CDR2 SYDVKM. The ends lost 6 bases at V and 3 bases at J; junction bases unmatched: 15. CDR3 size: 17 residues. Written as DNA, the CDR3 is TGTGCCAGCAGATCAAATTTCCAAACAGGGGGATACACTGAAGCTTTCTTT. Encoded protein: CASRSNFQTGGYTEAFF. Variable domain in full (rest from reference TRBV28 and TRBJ1-1): DVKVTQSSRYLVKRTGEKVFLECVQDMDHENMFWYRQDPGLGLRLIYFSYDVKMKEKGDIPEGYSVSREKKERFSLILESASTNQTSMYLCASRSNFQTGGYTEAFFGQGTRLTVV.

The rearrangement links TRBV6-2 or TRBV6-3 to TRBJ1-1; D not resolved. Germline assignment: CDR1 MNHEY and CDR2 SVGEGT. V gave up 6 bases and J gave up 6 bases, with 11 bases separating them. The CDR3 totals 12 residues. The CDR3 DNA reads as TGTGCCAGCAGAACAAACGGACCTGAAGCTTTCTTT. It encodes CASRTNGPEAFF.

This clonotype was counted ten times or more. This chain links TRBV6-1 with TRBJ2-7; D gene ambiguous. Deletions cut 3 bases from V and 3 bases from J, with 9 bases between. CDR3 length: 13 residues. The germline V gene encodes CDR1 MNHNS and CDR2 SASEGT. The CDR3 bases are TGTGCCAGCAGTGATTTTTATGGCTACGAGCAGTACTTC. It encodes CASSDFYGYEQYF.

The gene calls are TRBV24-1 and TRBJ1-5; tentatively, D is TRBD1 (6 bases). CDR3 length equals 15 residues. The germline V and J ends were trimmed by 4 bases and 3 bases, with 12 bases remaining between them. CDR1 is KGHDR and CDR2 is SFDVKD in the germline V gene. The DNA for the CDR3 is TGTGCCACCAGTGACTCAGGGGACCCCAATCAGCCCCAGCATTTT. Its translation is CATSDSGDPNQPQHF.

The genes are TRBV10-3 and TRBJ2-7; 7 bases match TRBD2. Trimming took 0 bases from V and 2 from J; bases not matched to a gene: 7. Germline V gives CDR1 ENHRY, CDR2 SYGVKD. The CDR3 has 16 residues. CDR3 sequence: CAISESVLAATYEQYF. The CDR3 coding sequence is TGTGCCATCAGTGAGTCGGTTCTAGCGGCCACCTACGAGCAGTACTTC.

The CDR3 sequence: CASSSSGGKGYTF. The CDR3, as DNA: TGTGCCAGCAGTTCTTCAGGGGGTAAAGGCTACACCTTC. This chain connects TRBV28 to TRBJ1-2; TRBD1 matches 7 bases. The CDR3 extends over 13 amino acids. V gave up 4 bases and J gave up 8 bases; unmatched junction bases: 7. In germline, CDR1 is MDHEN, CDR2 SYDVKM.

This clonotype was observed many times. The genes are TRBV24-1 and TRBJ2-2; D unclear. CDR1 KGHDR and CDR2 SFDVKD come from the germline V gene. The CDR3 extends over 12 amino acids. V lost 6 bases, J lost 1 base, and 2 bases lay in between. CDR3 nucleotide sequence: TGTGCCACCAGTCAGAACACCGGGGAGCTGTTTTTT. This encodes CATSQNTGELFF.

At least ten counts were recorded for this clonotype. This sequence joins TRBV2 and TRBJ2-7, with TRBD1 matching over 9 bases. Germline lookup yields CDR1 SNHLY and CDR2 FYNNEI. This CDR3 has 15 residues. V was pared by 4 bases and J by 3 bases, with 7 bases of the junction left unmatched. The CDR3 loop is CASSGPGQGYYEQYF. CDR3 nucleotides: TGTGCCAGCAGTGGTCCTGGACAGGGGTACTACGAGCAGTACTTC.

This clonotype came up many times. J is TRBJ1-6 and V is TRBV6-2 or TRBV6-3; D uncertain. CDR3 length equals 18 residues. The V gene's germline CDR1 is MNHEY and CDR2 SVGEGT. V lost 6 bases and J 8 bases, leaving 26 bases between the germline ends. The CDR3 DNA follows: TGTGCCAGCAGCGGGCCCCCAACACTGGCGGTTTTGGATTCACCCCTCCACTTT. Protein sequence: CASSGPPTLAVLDSPLHF.

This chain links TRBV7-9 with TRBJ1-5; D is possibly TRBD1 (6 bases). Trimming removed 5 bases at V and 7 bases at J, with 9 bases between. CDR1 is SEHNR, CDR2 FQNEAQ, per germline (reference sequence). This CDR3 has 12 residues. The CDR3 DNA reads as TGTGCCAGCAGCCGGGACAACCAGCCCCAGCATTTT. It specifies CASSRDNQPQHF. Full variable domain (remainder filled in from reference TRBV7-9 and TRBJ1-5): DTGVSQNPRHKITKRGQNVTFRCDPISEHNRLYWYRQTLGQGPEFLTYFQNEAQLEKSRLLSDRFSAERPKGSFSTLEIQRTEQGDSAMYLCASSRDNQPQHFGDGTRLSIL.

This clonotype has ten or more counts. The chain joins TRBV13 to TRBJ1-6; D perhaps matches TRBD1 (5 bases). Per the germline V gene, CDR1 is PRHDT and CDR2 is FYEKMQ (reference sequence). The ends were cut back, 5 bases at V and 14 bases at J, with 16 bases in the middle. The CDR3 loop spans 13 amino acids. Written as DNA, the CDR3 is TGTGCCAGCAGCGCCGGGGCTAACAAGGCCCTCCACTTT. Translation: CASSAGANKALHF.

This clonotype has ten or more counts. The chain links TRBV29-1 to TRBJ2-6, with D perhaps TRBD2 (5 bases). Germline-derived CDR1 and CDR2 are SQVTM and ANQGSEA. The germline V and J ends were trimmed by 5 bases and 0 bases, with 11 bases remaining between them. The CDR3 is 15 residues long. The DNA of the CDR3 is TGCAGCGTTAGGACTTATAGCTCTGGGGCCAACGTCCTGACTTTC. It codes for CSVRTYSSGANVLTF.

This clonotype was seen a single time. CDR3 coding DNA: TGTGCCATCAGCAAGAATGAGGCCCCGCGGAACGAGCAGTACTTC. Translating gives CAISKNEAPRNEQYF. The V and J genes are TRBV10-3 and TRBJ2-7; no clear D. Germline CDR1 and CDR2: ENHRY and SYGVKD. CDR3 length: 15 residues. V lost 6 bases to trimming and J lost 5 bases, with 20 bases between them.

Many counts were recorded for this clonotype. This chain connects TRBV9 to TRBJ2-2; D gene uncertain. The CDR3 is 14 amino acids. V lost 3 bases and J 4 bases, leaving 10 bases between the germline ends. Germline CDR1 and CDR2: SGDLS and YYNGEE. The CDR3 sequence is CASSAGAVTGELFF. The DNA of the CDR3 is TGTGCCAGCAGCGCCGGAGCAGTCACCGGGGAGCTGTTTTTT.

At least ten counts were recorded for this clonotype. The CDR3 DNA sequence: TGTGCCAGCAGTTTATCCCGGACAGGGGTTGGCGAGCAGTACTTC. It encodes CASSLSRTGVGEQYF. The V gene is TRBV27, the J gene TRBJ2-7, with 9 bases that match TRBD1. With V trimmed by 0 bases and J by 6 bases, 6 bases remained unmatched. CDR1 is MNHEY, CDR2 SMNVEV, per germline (reference sequence). The CDR3 runs 15 residues.

The chain combines TRBV6-2 or TRBV6-3 with TRBJ1-1; 7 nucleotides match TRBD1. V lost 4 bases and J lost 6; bases outside the gene matches: 14. Germline CDR1 MNHEY, CDR2 SVGEGT. This CDR3 region has 16 residues. The CDR3 DNA follows: TGTGCCAGCAGTTCCACAGGGGCCGCGGGGTGGGCTGAAGCTTTCTTT. This gives the protein CASSSTGAAGWAEAFF.

The table lists this clonotype with many counts. V and J are TRBV15 and TRBJ1-3, with D tentatively TRBD1 (5 bases). The CDR3 totals 16 residues. Trimming shortened V by 0 bases and J by 1 base, and 10 bases separated the two germline ends. From germline, CDR1 is LNHNV and CDR2 YYDKDF (reference sequence). The CDR3 protein is CATSRDAPGSGNTIYF. CDR3 DNA sequence: TGTGCCACCAGCAGAGATGCTCCAGGGTCTGGAAACACCATATATTTT.

This clonotype was recorded at least ten times. The V gene is TRBV27, the J gene TRBJ2-2; 7 bases match TRBD2. The CDR3 has 14 residues. The junction had 3 bases not matched to a gene; V was cut back by 3 bases and J by 5 bases. CDR1 and CDR2 from the germline V gene are MNHEY and SMNVEV (reference sequence). DNA of the CDR3: TGTGCCAGCAGTTTGAGGGAGGGTACCGGGGAGCTGTTTTTT. Its protein is CASSLREGTGELFF.

This clonotype was counted at least ten times. The CDR3 protein is CASSSRHRDDEQYF. The CDR3 DNA reads as TGTGCCAGCAGCTCGCGGCACAGGGATGACGAGCAGTACTTC. The chain recombines TRBV16 with TRBJ2-7; D might be TRBD1 (6 bases). Between the trimmed V and J ends, which lost 5 bases and 5 bases, there was a span of 16 bases. The CDR3 contains 14 residues. Germline CDR1 KGHSY, CDR2 FQNENV.

This clonotype was detected ten times or more. The chain has TRBV20-1 and TRBJ1-6; possibly TRBD1 for D (5 bases). The CDR3 runs 14 residues. V was pared by 3 bases and J by 9 bases, with 15 bases between. Germline V gene data show CDR1 as DFQATT and CDR2 as SNEGSKA (reference sequence). CDR3 residues: CSARPARVSSPLHF. The CDR3 DNA is TGCAGTGCTAGGCCCGCCAGGGTTTCTTCACCCCTCCACTTT.